Listed here are 30 T cell receptor beta chains from one sample, sequenced in a study of cytomegalovirus exposure and HLA in healthy donors. Vbeta (60) and Jbeta (13) primers were used in the PCR. The assay was immunoSEQ multiplex PCR, and TCRdb's table has in-frame clones only and misses some. The sample includes 150,000 to 200,000 clones, around 83% of them seen just once. Sequenced: PBMCs. These receptors came from a man aged 40-55 years in good health and CMV-seropositive.

The J gene is TRBJ1-5, the V gene TRBV28, with 7 positions matching TRBD1. V dropped 6 bases and J dropped 4; count of bases not matched to a gene: 9. In germline, CDR1 is MDHEN, CDR2 SYDVKM. The CDR3 sequence is 15 residues long. This chain's CDR3 is CASREQGSRNQPQHF. CDR3 DNA sequence: TGTGCCAGCAGGGAACAGGGGAGCCGTAATCAGCCCCAGCATTTT.

This rearrangement joins TRBV28 to TRBJ1-1, with D maybe TRBD1 (6 bases). Trimming removed 5 bases from V and 1 base from J, with 8 bases in between. This CDR3 is built from 13 residues. CDR1 is MDHEN, CDR2 SYDVKM, per germline. For the CDR3, the DNA is TGTGCCAGCAGTCGACAGGAGAACACTGAAGCTTTCTTT. Translated: CASSRQENTEAFF.

The gene calls are TRBV30 and TRBJ1-1, with D possibly being TRBD1 (5 bases). Trimming removed 2 bases from V and 1 base from J, with 8 bases in between. This CDR3 spans 13 amino acids. Germline values: CDR1 GTSNPN, CDR2 SVGIG (reference sequence). CDR3 sequence (DNA): TGTGCCTGGAGTCATGGGGCGAACACTGAAGCTTTCTTT. Encoded protein: CAWSHGANTEAFF.

This clone came up a few times. The CDR3 DNA reads as TGTGCCAGCAGTTTTGGAACCAGACCGGGGCAGCATTTT. Amino acid sequence: CASSFGTRPGQHF. V usage is TRBV28 and J usage is TRBJ1-5, with D unresolved. CDR1 is MDHEN, CDR2 SYDVKM, per germline. The CDR3 has 13 amino acids. Trimming shortened V by 3 bases and J by 13 bases, and 16 bases separated the two germline ends.

The V call is TRBV6-6, the J call TRBJ2-6; 7 nucleotides line up with TRBD2. The CDR3 totals 15 residues. The germline CDR1 and CDR2 sequences are MNHNY and SVGAGI (reference sequence). Trimming took 5 bases from V and 2 from J; bases not matched to a gene: 3. The CDR3 bases are TGTGCCAGCAGTACCGGGGGGACTGGGGCCAACGTCCTGACTTTC. Translated: CASSTGGTGANVLTF.

The gene calls are TRBV21-1 and TRBJ2-7; the DNA was not compared with TRBD1, the D call given in the table. TRBV21-1 is tagged as a pseudogene. The CDR3 length is 14 residues. CDR3 sequence reads: CAIHAGGQHYEQYF. CDR3 nucleotide sequence: TGTGCCATCCACGCTGGGGGACAGCACTACGAGCAGTACTTC.

V gene TRBV6-4 combines with J gene TRBJ2-1; D might be TRBD2 (5 bases). Germline CDR1 is MRHNA and CDR2 is SNTAGT. The CDR3 runs 14 residues. V lost 6 bases, J lost 7 bases, and 16 bases lay in between. Written as DNA, the CDR3 is TGTGCCAGCAGGCAGAGCGGAACCCCTAATGAGCAGTTCTTC. Its translation: CASRQSGTPNEQFF.

The V and J genes are TRBV14 and TRBJ2-5; 9 nucleotides agree with TRBD1. Germline V lookup: CDR1 SGHDN, CDR2 FVKESK. This CDR3 comprises 13 residues. Trimming at V came to 4 bases and at J to 7 bases, leaving 4 bases not matched to a gene. As DNA, the CDR3 is TGTGCCAGCAGCCTCAGGGGACAGGGGACCCAGTACTTC. This gives the protein CASSLRGQGTQYF.

This chain connects TRBV11-1 to TRBJ2-1; TRBD1 might be the D (5 bases). Germline CDR1 SGHAT, CDR2 FQDESV (reference sequence). The CDR3 is 14 amino acids. V lost 3 bases and J lost 9, with 15 bases in between. The CDR3 protein is CASSFVQGRIEQFF. The DNA for the CDR3 is TGTGCCAGCAGCTTCGTGCAGGGTCGGATTGAGCAGTTCTTC.

This clone was seen only a few times. The chain is built from TRBV9 and TRBJ2-7; 12 nucleotides align to TRBD2. Trimming at V came to 3 bases and at J to 5 bases, leaving 6 bases not matched to a gene. Germline V gives CDR1 SGDLS, CDR2 YYNGEE. This CDR3 is 15 amino acids long. CDR3 amino acids: CASSAKGLAGNEQYF. CDR3 coding DNA: TGTGCCAGCAGCGCCAAGGGACTAGCGGGCAACGAGCAGTACTTC. Together with reference TRBV9 and TRBJ2-7, the CDR3 gives the full variable domain: DSGVTQTPKHLITATGQRVTLRCSPRSGDLSVYWYQQSLDQGLQFLIQYYNGEERAKGNILERFSAQQFPDLHSELNLSSLELGDSALYFCASSAKGLAGNEQYFGPGTRLTVT.

V gene TRBV7-2 combines with J gene TRBJ2-7; D ambiguous. In germline, CDR1 is SGHTA, CDR2 FQGNSA. V lost 1 base, J lost 2 bases, and 9 bases lay in between. This CDR3 is 14 amino acids long. The CDR3 nucleotides are TGTGCCAGCAGCTTAGACGACAATCCCTACGAGCAGTACTTC. Residues: CASSLDDNPYEQYF.

The V and J genes are TRBV9 and TRBJ1-5; D is unclear. Germline assignment: CDR1 SGDLS and CDR2 YYNGEE. V was shortened by 0 bases and J by 3 bases, with 13 bases between the two germline ends. CDR3 length: 16 amino acids. DNA of the CDR3: TGTGCCAGCAGCGTAGGTGAAGGGAGTTTCAATCAGCCCCAGCATTTT. This gives the protein CASSVGEGSFNQPQHF. The full variable domain, with the rest looked up from reference TRBV9 and TRBJ1-5, is DSGVTQTPKHLITATGQRVTLRCSPRSGDLSVYWYQQSLDQGLQFLIQYYNGEERAKGNILERFSAQQFPDLHSELNLSSLELGDSALYFCASSVGEGSFNQPQHFGDGTRLSIL.

This clone was seen only once. This chain joins TRBV7-6 and TRBJ1-1; the D gene is possibly TRBD1 (5 bases). Looked up from germline, CDR1 is SGHVS and CDR2 is FNYEAQ. V gave up 5 bases and J gave up 5 bases, with 12 bases separating them. The CDR3 is 13 amino acids. CDR3 sequence (DNA): TGTGCCAGCAGCCCCCCTGGGGGGACTGAAGCTTTCTTT. It specifies CASSPPGGTEAFF.

This clone showed up just a few times. The rearrangement joins TRBV27 to TRBJ1-4; D is ambiguous. The CDR3 covers 12 residues. With 6 bases removed from V and 4 bases from J, the gap between germline ends came to 6 bases. Germline V gene data show CDR1 as MNHEY and CDR2 as SMNVEV (reference sequence). For the CDR3, the DNA is TGTGCCAGCAGGGCCGATAATGAAAAACTGTTTTTT. Encoded protein: CASRADNEKLFF.

In this sample, this clone turned up a few times. The rearrangement joins TRBV10-3 to TRBJ2-3, with 13 bases fitting TRBD2. CDR1 and CDR2 (germline): ENHRY, SYGVKD. The ends lost 8 bases at V and 2 bases at J; junction bases unmatched: 7. CDR3 length: 16 amino acids. CDR3 DNA sequence: TGTGCCATCGGGGAGACTAGCGGGAGGACCACAGATACGCAGTATTTT. As protein: CAIGETSGRTTDTQYF.

The J gene is TRBJ1-3, the V gene TRBV13; 9 bases line up with TRBD1. Trimming at V came to 3 bases and at J to 2 bases, leaving 2 bases not matched to a gene. This CDR3 is built from 15 residues. Germline V lookup: CDR1 PRHDT, CDR2 FYEKMQ (reference sequence). The CDR3 is CASSFWTGAGNTIYF. The CDR3 DNA reads TGTGCCAGCAGCTTTTGGACAGGGGCTGGAAACACCATATATTTT.

J is TRBJ2-7 and V is TRBV7-4; 10 bases map to TRBD2. The CDR3 runs to 15 residues. J gave up 5 bases and V 5 bases, and 9 bases lay outside the gene matches. Germline CDR1 SGHVT, CDR2 SQSDAQ. CDR3: CASSPEGLANHEQYF. The CDR3 nucleotides read TGTGCCAGCAGCCCAGAGGGACTAGCGAACCACGAGCAGTACTTC.

The chain has TRBV5-1 and TRBJ1-4, with 9 positions matching TRBD1. The junction had 5 bases not matched to a gene; V was cut back by 3 bases and J by 5 bases. This CDR3 is built from 15 residues. The V gene's germline CDR1 is SGHRS and CDR2 YFSETQ. CDR3 in amino acids: CASSSQGAANEKLFF. The CDR3 bases are TGCGCCAGCAGCTCACAGGGGGCAGCAAATGAAAAACTGTTTTTT. Supplemented by reference TRBV5-1 and TRBJ1-4, the full variable domain reads KAGVTQTPRYLIKTRGQQVTLSCSPISGHRSVSWYQQTPGQGLQFLFEYFSETQRNKGNFPGRFSGRQFSNSRSEMNVSTLELGDSALYLCASSSQGAANEKLFFGSGTQLSVL.

The chain is built from TRBV4-1 and TRBJ1-1; 7 bases align to TRBD1. Germline trimming cut 4 bases from V and 1 base from J; bases unmatched to any gene: 9. Germline CDR1 MGHRA, CDR2 YSYEKL. There are 16 residues in the CDR3. CDR3 nucleotide sequence: TGCGCCAGCAGCCGGACCCAGACAGGGCGGAACACTGAAGCTTTCTTT. Translated: CASSRTQTGRNTEAFF.

This clone occurred once. This chain links TRBV30 with TRBJ1-1, with TRBD1 as a possible D gene (5 bases). Germline V CDR1 and CDR2: GTSNPN, SVGIG (reference sequence). The CDR3 has 12 amino acids. Between the trimmed V and J ends, which lost 2 bases and 7 bases, there was a span of 11 bases. CDR3 nucleotide sequence: TGTGCCTGGAGTATAAGACAGTATGAAGCTTTCTTT. Its protein is CAWSIRQYEAFF.

The chain carries TRBV28 and TRBJ2-2; D is possibly TRBD2 (6 bases). The germline V gene has CDR1 MDHEN and CDR2 SYDVKM. Trimming took 5 bases from V and 6 from J, leaving 13 bases between them. The CDR3 covers 14 residues. CDR3 in amino acids: CASSPGLPAGELFF. As DNA, the CDR3 is TGTGCCAGCAGTCCGGGACTGCCGGCCGGGGAGCTGTTTTTT.

This chain links TRBV14 with TRBJ2-1; D is ambiguous. This CDR3 contains 13 residues. Germline V gene lookup returns CDR1 SGHDN and CDR2 FVKESK. The germline V and J ends were trimmed by 4 bases and 4 bases, with 8 bases remaining between them. The CDR3 is CASSPDLYNEQFF. The CDR3 coding sequence is TGTGCCAGCAGCCCCGACTTGTACAATGAGCAGTTCTTC.

This chain joins TRBV21-1 and TRBJ2-5; TRBD2 is the table's D call, not checked against the DNA. TRBV21-1 is annotated as a pseudogene. This CDR3 region has 16 residues. The CDR3, as DNA: TGTGCCAGCAGCAAAGCCCGGGGGGACACACAAGAGACCCAGTACTTC. Residues: CASSKARGDTQETQYF.

The chain links TRBV6-5 to TRBJ2-7, with 8 bases identical to TRBD1. Trimming removed 4 bases from V and 2 bases from J; junction bases left unmatched: 4. CDR1 and CDR2 (germline): MNHEY, SVGAGI. The CDR3 consists of 14 residues. CDR3 DNA sequence: TGTGCCAGCAGTTTGCAGGGGGCGGCCTACGAGCAGTACTTC. It codes for CASSLQGAAYEQYF.

V usage is TRBV12-5 and J usage is TRBJ1-5, with TRBD1 as a possible D gene (5 bases). CDR3 length: 13 residues. CDR1 is LGHNT, CDR2 FRNRAP, per germline. V shed 0 bases and J shed 11 bases, with 11 bases lying between them. The CDR3 DNA sequence: TGTGCTAGTGGTTTGGTCCAATGGGGGGCCCAGCATTTT. This gives the protein CASGLVQWGAQHF.

The chain carries TRBV7-3 and TRBJ2-2, with D tentatively TRBD1 (5 bases). Per germline, CDR1 SGHTA and CDR2 FQGTGA. This CDR3 has 18 amino acids. The V end lost 1 base, the J end lost 4 bases, and 19 bases lay between the germline ends. CDR3 nucleotides: TGTGCCAGCAGCTTAATTGGACATGTAGAACCTGGCACCGGGGAGCTGTTTTTT. Translating it yields CASSLIGHVEPGTGELFF. The variable domain in full, with the rest retrieved from reference TRBV7-3 and TRBJ2-2, is GAGVSQTPSNKVTEKGKYVELRCDPISGHTALYWYRQSLGQGPEFLIYFQGTGAADDSGLPNDRFFAVRPEGSVSTLKIQRTERGDSAVYLCASSLIGHVEPGTGELFFGEGSRLTVL.

This clone was counted a few times. The rearrangement uses TRBV10-2 and TRBJ2-7; a possible D gene is TRBD1 (6 bases). Germline CDR1 reads WSHSY; CDR2 reads SAAADI. CDR3 length equals 13 residues. Trimming took off 1 base at V and 4 bases at J, with 8 bases between the two ends. The CDR3 coding sequence is TGCGCCAGCAGTGAGTACAGGGAGTACGAGCAGTACTTC. Translating gives CASSEYREYEQYF.

The chain combines TRBV29-1 with TRBJ2-5; 9 bases line up with TRBD1. J gave up 5 bases and V 6 bases, and 13 bases lay outside the gene matches. Looked up from germline, CDR1 is SQVTM and CDR2 is ANQGSEA. This CDR3 has 15 residues. CDR3 region: CSVEPLQGAGETQYF. The CDR3 region has the DNA TGCAGCGTCGAGCCCCTACAGGGGGCGGGGGAGACCCAGTACTTC. The complete variable domain, with remaining parts taken from reference TRBV29-1 and TRBJ2-5, reads SAVISQKPSRDICQRGTSLTIQCQVDSQVTMMFWYRQQPGQSLTLIATANQGSEATYESGFVIDKFPISRPNLTFSTLTVSNMSPEDSSIYLCSVEPLQGAGETQYFGPGTRLLVL.

The chain uses TRBV5-6 and TRBJ1-1; 7 bases line up with TRBD1. Per the germline V gene, CDR1 is SGHDT and CDR2 is YYEEEE. This CDR3 region has 17 residues. Unmatched junction bases numbered 13, after V lost 0 bases and J lost 5 bases. The CDR3 reads CASSLAPYDRVGTEAFF. Here the CDR3 DNA reads TGTGCCAGCAGCTTGGCCCCCTACGACAGGGTTGGAACTGAAGCTTTCTTT.

The gene calls are TRBV7-8 and TRBJ2-7; tentatively, D is TRBD1 (5 bases). CDR3 length: 13 amino acids. Germline CDR1 and CDR2: SGHVS and FQNEAQ. Deletions cut 5 bases from V and 2 bases from J, with 10 bases between. The CDR3 sequence: CASSRLTAYEQYF. The CDR3 region has the DNA TGTGCCAGCAGCAGACTGACAGCCTACGAGCAGTACTTC.